This T cell receptor (beta chain) is drawn from a study of blood T cell repertoires in COVID-19. At the level of the study: Samples came from the United States, Italy and Spain, spanning acute and convalescent COVID-19. The analysed material was cDNA or gDNA that came from T cells, B-cell-depleted T cells, or PBMCs.

Germline V gene sequence: CDR1 PRHDT, CDR2 FYEKMQ (reference sequence). The V gene end was trimmed by 5 bases and the J gene end by 4 bases; junction bases not matched to a gene: 11. There are 15 residues in the CDR3. Only one count was recorded for this clone. Authors' methods: Reference gene primer amplification gave estimated nucleated cell counts. Libraries were prepared by immunoSEQ multiplex PCR; TCRdb keeps only in-frame clonotypes and omits some of them. V, J and clone size were drawn from that table, and D and trimming were deduced from the DNA. The sample yields about 46,000 clones, around 87% seen once.

Sequencing input: peripheral blood. The TCR comes from a human donor in a cohort sampled during active COVID-19. The chain employs TRBV13 and TRBJ2-7; 7 bases are shared with TRBD1. The CDR3 sequence: CASSPRDRGVYEQYF. CDR3 bases: TGTGCCAGCAGCCCCCGGGACAGAGGAGTATACGAGCAGTACTTC.